Below, one T cell receptor (beta chain) is given with its context. Antigen: not known. Within the sample, other DNA sequences also encode this same CDR3. The record originates from a study of OX40 agonist ivuxolimab in advanced cancers. The overall study: Every 2 weeks, ivuxolimab was infused into the patients intravenously at between 0.01 and 10 mg/kg. Regarding the study as a whole: The specificity for antigen of the expanded peripheral T cells was not determined. By week 6 at 0.1 to 3.0 mg/kg, blood CD4+ and CD8+ T cells had expanded clonally.

V gave up 3 bases and J gave up 2 bases, with 1 base separating them. CDR3 length: 10 amino acids. Germline CDR1 DFQATT, CDR2 SNEGSKA (reference sequence). The repertoire was sequenced with immunoSEQ multiplex PCR; TCRdb's copy has only in-frame clones and lacks some. Seen here are about 110,000 clones, roughly 89% observed once, and the top ten hold less than 0.35%. The V and J genes are TRBV20-1 and TRBJ2-5; D remains unclear. This clonotype was sampled from an adult with an advanced solid tumor such as melanoma, head and neck, liver or kidney cancer. The material sequenced was CD4+ or CD8+ T cells sorted from blood, taken in a trial of the OX40 agonist ivuxolimab. CDR3 coding DNA: TGCAGTGCTAGGCAAGAGACCCAGTACTTC. It specifies CSARQETQYF.